A selection of T cell receptor beta chains follows, all from one sample in a study of PD-L1 blockade in urothelial cancer. Measured with immunoSEQ multiplex PCR; TCRdb has only the in-frame clones, and not every one. The sample consists of around 42,000 clones, 70% to 85% of them appearing once. The sequences come from PBMCs, collected around atezolizumab (anti-PD-L1) treatment. The receptors were sampled from a man aged 65 to 79 with urothelial cancer. The conserved cysteine and the conserved F or W are not part of the CDR3 here. Expanded clones get a size class; other rows say once, few or many, or leave the size out.

clone_size	cdr3_length	v_call	j_call	cdr3_aa
.	12	TRBV5-1	TRBJ1-1	ASSSKTGGTEAF
.	13	TRBV7-3	TRBJ2-1	ASSLGHETYNEQF
.	13	TRBV9	TRBJ1-4	ASSVFGGGNEKLF
.	16	TRBV7-9	TRBJ2-1	ASSSRTSGSLKGDEQF
.	13	TRBV13	TRBJ2-5	ASSLGLGQSKTQY
.	16	TRBV7-8	TRBJ2-1	ASSLVRLAVSSYNEQF
.	10	TRBV28	TRBJ2-1	ASMGAGNEQF
.	9	TRBV29-1	TRBJ2-7	SVEIQGEQY
.	15	TRBV9	TRBJ1-2	ASSVLEQAGLNYGYT
.	11	TRBV7-8	TRBJ1-1	ATQGDVNTEAF
.	9	TRBV11-3	TRBJ2-7	ASSALYEQY
once	16	TRBV6-1	TRBJ2-5	ASSDDWASGRAGETQY
.	13	TRBV10-3	TRBJ2-1	AISVETSGDNEQF
.	11	TRBV7-3	TRBJ1-1	ASSRLWNTEAF
once	15	TRBV6-1	TRBJ2-1	ASSDLGIAGAGNEQF
.	10	TRBV5-6	TRBJ2-7	ASSSSSYEQY
.	11	TRBV6-1	TRBJ1-1	ASSEGGADEAF
.	12	TRBV6-6	TRBJ1-5	ASSPTREDQPQH
.	10	TRBV14	TRBJ2-3	ASGQITDTQY
.	13	TRBV5-4	TRBJ2-1	ASSPTQGTYNEQF
.	11	TRBV27	TRBJ1-5	ASSSFSNQPQH
.	13	TRBV5-8	TRBJ1-2	ASSPPRNSGYGYT
few	13	TRBV4-3	TRBJ2-5	ASSQDTGTGVTQY
.	12	TRBV5-1	TRBJ2-1	ASSLDPGIGEQF
.	11	TRBV28	TRBJ2-5	ASKHRNEETQY
.	14	TRBV7-3	TRBJ2-1	ASSLRASGFYNEQF